This T cell receptor beta chain was sequenced for a study of T cells in Graves' hyperthyroidism and ophthalmopathy. The study, taken as a whole, reports: Within blood appeared most thyroid clonotypes that had expanded above 0.001.

This CDR3 has 16 amino acids. Trimming at V came to 2 bases and at J to 3 bases, leaving 7 bases not matched to a gene. Germline assignment: CDR1 MDHEN and CDR2 SYDVKM. RNA transcripts yielded amplified TCR beta CDR3 regions. RT-PCR in the first round (using the HTBI primer set) targeted the TCR CDR3. TCRdb ran MiXCR on the multiplex PCR reads and lists one entry per CDR3 protein. The table lists a few hundred thousand distinct CDR3 sequences, 15% to 20% of them singletons, with over 25% in the top ten. This clonotype was detected ten times or more. The antigen remains unidentified. J is TRBJ2-3 and V is TRBV28; 8 nucleotides align to TRBD2. The sequence was obtained from a woman aged 25 to 39 with Graves' ophthalmopathy. What was sequenced was blood. CDR3 in amino acids: CASSLRREVRTDTQYF. The CDR3 nucleotides read TGTGCCAGCAGTTTAAGGCGGGAGGTGAGGACAGATACGCAGTATTTT.